This TCR beta chain stems from a study of a mutant IDH1 vaccine in newly diagnosed glioma. Looking at the study overall: Treated patients had a mean age of roughly 44 years and a sex split that was around 62% male and 37.5% female. Radiotherapy, temozolomide, or both had been given previously, and both were given to most.

CDR3 length: 15 residues. CDR1 is SGHDN, CDR2 FVKESK, per germline. The V gene lost 5 bases and the J gene lost 3 bases, with 16 bases spanning the gap. Method: immunoSEQ multiplex PCR; TCRdb's copy keeps in-frame clones and lacks some. The profile covers tens of thousands of clones, with approximately 84% appearing a single time and around 3.5% taken by the ten largest. Noted time point: week 11, during vaccination. Topical imiquimod accompanied each vaccine dose, which consisted of 300 ug of mutant IDH1 20-mer peptide. Note on this clone: Its antigen is currently unknown.

The sequence came from a man aged 25 to 45 with glioma. Sequencing was performed on PBMCs, taken from a glioma patient whose treatment included an IDH1 peptide vaccine. The chain carries TRBV14 and TRBJ1-1; the D gene is possibly TRBD1 (6 bases). In nucleotides, the CDR3 is TGTGCCAGCAGCTTAAGGGGGGGTAGAGACACTGAAGCTTTCTTT. Translating it yields CASSLRGGRDTEAFF. The full variable domain, with the rest looked up from reference TRBV14 and TRBJ1-1, is EAGVTQFPSHSVIEKGQTVTLRCDPISGHDNLYWYRRVMGKEIKFLLHFVKESKQDESGMPNNRFLAERTGGTYSTLKVQPAELEDSGVYFCASSLRGGRDTEAFFGQGTRLTVV.